This T cell receptor beta chain stems from a study of regulatory T cells in long-lasting Graves disease listed by TCRdb under 2021. Regarding the study in general: Newly diagnosed Graves' disease patients had taken antithyroid drugs for less than 3 months. Persistent Graves' disease patients were compared with newly diagnosed Graves' disease patients by peripheral blood TCR sequencing and RNA sequencing. The study was registered as a clinical trial and conducted in China. A total of approximately 35 samples were covered by TCR sequencing, comprising about 13 persistent and approximately 20 newly diagnosed Graves' disease patients. The investigation overall reported the following: Preferential use of TRBV28, TRBJ1-2 and TRBJ2-5 was observed in persistent disease, whereas TRBV20-1 and TRBJ2-1 were favored in newly diagnosed disease. Because the primary lesion, thyroid tissue, could not be accessed, the study looked at peripheral blood alone. Patients with persistent disease shared more public clonotypes (around 2,500) than newly diagnosed patients did (around 980). Compared with newly diagnosed patients, persistent Graves' disease patients had lower TCR Shannon entropy and fewer highly expanded clones, which suggests clonal expansion. The authors acknowledged the small sample size as a limitation that may reduce accuracy. Sequencing and analysis were restricted to the TCR beta chain.

The method was multiplex PCR. Instrument used: Illumina HiSeq 4000. iRepertoire HTBI primers and Arm-PCR amplification of CDR3 regions were used to construct TCR beta libraries. Gel purification was performed on PCR products prior to sequencing. Per the original workflow: Across samples, 55 to 80 TRBV and 15 or so TRBJ segments were identified and used for gene usage analysis of CDR3 amino acid clonotypes. COPE and FqMerger were used to merge filtered high-quality paired reads into contigs. Contigs were aligned with BLAST to IMGT TRBV, TRBD and TRBJ reference genes, and CDR3 was defined per IMGT. Any clonotype with a frequency above 0.1% was counted as a highly expanded clone. Shannon entropy was used to measure repertoire diversity, and the Gini coefficient was used to measure V-J evenness. A clonotype found in more than one individual was treated as public. TCRdb trimmed the raw reads at Q25, called clones with MiXCR and kept productive beta chains. Rows are unified per CDR3 protein, each entry keeping the most common DNA and genes. V and J calls and clone size were set by TCRdb, not the authors. The sample profile shows some 250,000 distinct CDR3 sequences; 18% of them were found once. The ten most abundant clones make up around 20% of the sample.

This clonotype was counted a few times. This clone's antigen is unknown. No base quality information exists; no much larger clone differs at one position. In light of the paper, this sample's time point label describes: newly diagnosed GD, antithyroid drugs for less than 3 months. For both TCR sequencing and RNA sequencing, RNA was extracted from PBMCs in TRIzol. Graves' disease was diagnosed according to American Thyroid Association guidelines. Patients were recruited from an endocrinology department in Xi'an, China. Each patient gave 9 to 10 milliliters of peripheral blood, collected in an EDTA anticoagulant tube. Ficoll Paque Plus density gradient separation was used to isolate PBMCs, and no further T cell sorting was done. An Agilent 2100 Bioanalyzer and agarose gel were used to check RNA quality, and a NanoDrop 2000 was used to measure RNA concentration. The CDR3 numbers 15 residues from cysteine through phenylalanine. Only the CDR3 DNA stays, 45 bases, in frame from base 1. CDR1 and CDR2 were assigned from the germline V gene as LGHNA and YNFKEQ. V is pruned by 3 bases and J by 6 bases, leaving 5 bases of the junction without a gene match.

The rearrangement combines TRBV4-2 with TRBJ1-4, and 9 junction bases match TRBD1. The sequencing here drew on peripheral blood mononuclear cells (PBMCs), taken at new diagnosis, from a patient treated with antithyroid drugs. The TCR was taken from a female donor with Graves disease. The CDR3 protein: CASSQGDREYEKLFF. The sequenced DNA: TGTGCCAGCAGCCAGGGGGACAGGGAGTATGAAAAACTGTTTTTT.